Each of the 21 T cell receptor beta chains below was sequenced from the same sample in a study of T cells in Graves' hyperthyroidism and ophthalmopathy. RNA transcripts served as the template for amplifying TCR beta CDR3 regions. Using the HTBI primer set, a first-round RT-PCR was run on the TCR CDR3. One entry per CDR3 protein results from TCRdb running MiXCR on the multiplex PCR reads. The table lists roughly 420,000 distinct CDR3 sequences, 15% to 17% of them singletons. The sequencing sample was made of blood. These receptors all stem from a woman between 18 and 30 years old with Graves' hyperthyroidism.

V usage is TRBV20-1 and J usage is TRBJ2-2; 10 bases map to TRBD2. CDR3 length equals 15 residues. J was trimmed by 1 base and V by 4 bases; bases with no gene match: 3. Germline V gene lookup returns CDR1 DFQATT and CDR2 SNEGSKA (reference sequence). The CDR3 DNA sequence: TGCAGTGCTACGTTAGCGGGAGGGAACACCGGGGAGCTGTTTTTT. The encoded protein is CSATLAGGNTGELFF.

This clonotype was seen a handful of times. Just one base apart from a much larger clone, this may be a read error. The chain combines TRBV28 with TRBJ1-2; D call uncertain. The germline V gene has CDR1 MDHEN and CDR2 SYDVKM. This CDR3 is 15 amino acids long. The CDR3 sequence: CASSFPWSANCGYTF. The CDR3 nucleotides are TGTGCCAGCAGTTTTCCATGGTCAGCCAACTGTGGCTACACCTTC.

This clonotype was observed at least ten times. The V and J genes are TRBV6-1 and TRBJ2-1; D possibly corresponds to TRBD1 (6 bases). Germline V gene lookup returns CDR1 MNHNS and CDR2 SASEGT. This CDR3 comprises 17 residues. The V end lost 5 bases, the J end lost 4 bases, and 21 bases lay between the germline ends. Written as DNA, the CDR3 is TGTGCCAGCAGTATAATAGGGGACATAAATCATTACAATGAGCAGTTCTTC. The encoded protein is CASSIIGDINHYNEQFF.

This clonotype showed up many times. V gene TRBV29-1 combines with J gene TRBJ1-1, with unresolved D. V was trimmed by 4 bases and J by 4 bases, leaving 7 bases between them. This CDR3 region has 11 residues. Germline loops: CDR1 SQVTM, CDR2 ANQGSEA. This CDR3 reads CSVGEGTEAFF. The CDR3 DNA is TGCAGCGTTGGCGAAGGCACTGAAGCTTTCTTT.

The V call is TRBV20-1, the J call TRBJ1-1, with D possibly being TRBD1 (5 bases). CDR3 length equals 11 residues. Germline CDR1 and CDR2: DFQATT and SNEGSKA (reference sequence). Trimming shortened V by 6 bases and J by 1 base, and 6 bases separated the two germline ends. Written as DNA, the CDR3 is TGCAGTGCAGGGGAGAACACTGAAGCTTTCTTT. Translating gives CSAGENTEAFF.

DNA for the CDR3: TGTGCCAGCAGGAAGCGAATTGGAACCTCCTACAATGAGCAGTTCTTC. Amino acid sequence: CASRKRIGTSYNEQFF. The chain couples TRBV6-1 to TRBJ2-1; no reliable D call. V lost 6 bases and J 0 bases, leaving 15 bases between the germline ends. Germline V gene data show CDR1 as MNHNS and CDR2 as SASEGT. The CDR3 runs to 16 residues.

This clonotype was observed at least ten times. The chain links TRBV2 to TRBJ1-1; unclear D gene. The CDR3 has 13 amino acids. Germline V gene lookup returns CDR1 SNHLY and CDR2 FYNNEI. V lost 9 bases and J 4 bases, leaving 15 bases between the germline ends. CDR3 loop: CASGSAGGTEAFF. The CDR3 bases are TGTGCCAGTGGAAGCGCTGGAGGCACTGAAGCTTTCTTT.

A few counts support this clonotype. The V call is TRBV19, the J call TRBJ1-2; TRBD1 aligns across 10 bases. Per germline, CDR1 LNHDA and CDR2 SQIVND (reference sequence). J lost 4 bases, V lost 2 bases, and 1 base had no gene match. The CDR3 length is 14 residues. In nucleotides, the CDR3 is TGTGCCAGTAGTATAAGGGACAGGGGCTATGGCTACACCTTC. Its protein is CASSIRDRGYGYTF.

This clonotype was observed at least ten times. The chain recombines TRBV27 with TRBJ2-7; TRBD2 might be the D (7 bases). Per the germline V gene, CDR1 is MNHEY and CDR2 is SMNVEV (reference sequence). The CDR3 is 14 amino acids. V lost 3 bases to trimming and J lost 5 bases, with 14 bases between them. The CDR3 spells CASSFRGAPNEQYF. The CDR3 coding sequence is TGTGCCAGCAGTTTTCGGGGGGCCCCAAACGAGCAGTACTTC.

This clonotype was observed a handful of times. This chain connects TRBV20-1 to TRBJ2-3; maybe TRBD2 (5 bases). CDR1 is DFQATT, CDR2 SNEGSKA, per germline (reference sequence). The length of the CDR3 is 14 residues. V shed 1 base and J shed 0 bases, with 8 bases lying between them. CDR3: CSARVGGSTDTQYF. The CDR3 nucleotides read TGCAGTGCTAGAGTCGGCGGGAGCACAGATACGCAGTATTTT.

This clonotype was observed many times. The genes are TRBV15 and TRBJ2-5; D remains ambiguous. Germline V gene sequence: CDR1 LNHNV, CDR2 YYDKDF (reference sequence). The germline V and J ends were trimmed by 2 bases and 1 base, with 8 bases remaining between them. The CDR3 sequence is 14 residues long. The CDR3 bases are TGTGCCACCAGCAGACGGCGCACCCAAGAGACCCAGTACTTC. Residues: CATSRRRTQETQYF.

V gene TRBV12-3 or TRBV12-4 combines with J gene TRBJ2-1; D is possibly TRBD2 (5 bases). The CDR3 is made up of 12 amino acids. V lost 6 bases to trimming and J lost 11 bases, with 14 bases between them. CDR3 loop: CASRLLNGKQFF. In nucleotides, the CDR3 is TGTGCCAGCAGGTTGCTGAACGGGAAGCAGTTCTTC.

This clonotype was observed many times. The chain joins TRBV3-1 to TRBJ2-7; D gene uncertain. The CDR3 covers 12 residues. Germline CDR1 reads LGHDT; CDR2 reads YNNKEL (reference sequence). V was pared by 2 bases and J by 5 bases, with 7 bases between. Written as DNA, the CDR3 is TGTGCCAGCAGCCAATCGATCGACGAGCAGTACTTC. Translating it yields CASSQSIDEQYF.

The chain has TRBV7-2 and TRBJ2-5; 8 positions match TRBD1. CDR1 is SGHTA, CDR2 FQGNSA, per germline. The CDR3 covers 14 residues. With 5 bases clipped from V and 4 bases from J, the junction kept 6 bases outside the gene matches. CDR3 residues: CASSQDRGAETQYF. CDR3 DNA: TGTGCCAGCAGCCAAGACAGGGGAGCAGAGACCCAGTACTTC. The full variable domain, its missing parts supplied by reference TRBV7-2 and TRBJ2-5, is GAGVSQSPSNKVTEKGKDVELRCDPISGHTALYWYRQSLGQGLEFLIYFQGNSAPDKSGLPSDRFSAERTGGSVSTLTIQRTQQEDSAVYLCASSQDRGAETQYFGPGTRLLVL.

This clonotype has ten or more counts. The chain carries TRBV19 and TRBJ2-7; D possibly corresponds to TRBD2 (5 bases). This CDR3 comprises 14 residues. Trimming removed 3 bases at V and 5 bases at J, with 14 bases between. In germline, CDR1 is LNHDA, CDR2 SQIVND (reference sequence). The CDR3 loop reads CASSIGDLVHEQYF. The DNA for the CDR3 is TGTGCCAGTAGTATCGGGGATTTGGTCCACGAGCAGTACTTC.

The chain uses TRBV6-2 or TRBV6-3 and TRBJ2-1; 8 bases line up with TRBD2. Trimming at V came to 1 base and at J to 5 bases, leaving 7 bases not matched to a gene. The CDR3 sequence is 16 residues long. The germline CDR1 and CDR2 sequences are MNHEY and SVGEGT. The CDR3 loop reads CASSYLGGRFDNEQFF. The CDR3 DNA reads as TGTGCCAGCAGTTACTTAGGCGGGAGGTTCGACAATGAGCAGTTCTTC.

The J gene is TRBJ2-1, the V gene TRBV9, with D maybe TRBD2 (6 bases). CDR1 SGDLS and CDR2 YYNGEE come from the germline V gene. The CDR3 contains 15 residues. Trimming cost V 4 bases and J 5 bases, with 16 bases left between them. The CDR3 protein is CASSYVGGMNNEQFF. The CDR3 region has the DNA TGTGCCAGCAGCTACGTGGGGGGAATGAACAATGAGCAGTTCTTC. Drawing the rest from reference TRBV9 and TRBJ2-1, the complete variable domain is DSGVTQTPKHLITATGQRVTLRCSPRSGDLSVYWYQQSLDQGLQFLIQYYNGEERAKGNILERFSAQQFPDLHSELNLSSLELGDSALYFCASSYVGGMNNEQFFGPGTRLTVL.

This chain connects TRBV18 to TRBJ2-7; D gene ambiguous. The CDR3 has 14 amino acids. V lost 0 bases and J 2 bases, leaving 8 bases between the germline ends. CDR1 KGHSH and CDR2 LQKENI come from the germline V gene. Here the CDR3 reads CASSPPVAPYEQYF. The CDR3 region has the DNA TGTGCCAGCTCACCACCGGTGGCGCCCTACGAGCAGTACTTC. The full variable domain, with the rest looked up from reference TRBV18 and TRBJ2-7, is NAGVMQNPRHLVRRRGQEARLRCSPMKGHSHVYWYRQLPEEGLKFMVYLQKENIIDESGMPKERFSAEFPKEGPSILRIQQVVRGDSAAYFCASSPPVAPYEQYFGPGTRLTVT.

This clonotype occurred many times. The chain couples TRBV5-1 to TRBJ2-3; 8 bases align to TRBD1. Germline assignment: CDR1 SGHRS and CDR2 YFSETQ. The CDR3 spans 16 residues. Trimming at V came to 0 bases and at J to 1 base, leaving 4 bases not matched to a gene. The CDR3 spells CASSLAPDRGTDTQYF. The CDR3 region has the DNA TGCGCCAGCAGCTTGGCCCCGGACAGGGGCACAGATACGCAGTATTTT.

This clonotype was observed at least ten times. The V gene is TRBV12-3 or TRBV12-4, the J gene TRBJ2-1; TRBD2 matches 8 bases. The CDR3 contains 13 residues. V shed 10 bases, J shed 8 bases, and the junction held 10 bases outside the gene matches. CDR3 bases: TGTGCCAACCGGGATAGCGGGACCCATGAGCAGTTCTTC. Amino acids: CANRDSGTHEQFF.

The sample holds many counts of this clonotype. CDR3: CSVKHNTEAFF. The CDR3 nucleotides are TGCAGCGTGAAGCACAACACTGAAGCTTTCTTT. The V call is TRBV29-1, the J call TRBJ1-1, with no clear D. CDR1 and CDR2 (germline): SQVTM, ANQGSEA. The CDR3 is 11 residues long. Trimming cost V 6 bases and J 2 bases, with 7 bases left between them.